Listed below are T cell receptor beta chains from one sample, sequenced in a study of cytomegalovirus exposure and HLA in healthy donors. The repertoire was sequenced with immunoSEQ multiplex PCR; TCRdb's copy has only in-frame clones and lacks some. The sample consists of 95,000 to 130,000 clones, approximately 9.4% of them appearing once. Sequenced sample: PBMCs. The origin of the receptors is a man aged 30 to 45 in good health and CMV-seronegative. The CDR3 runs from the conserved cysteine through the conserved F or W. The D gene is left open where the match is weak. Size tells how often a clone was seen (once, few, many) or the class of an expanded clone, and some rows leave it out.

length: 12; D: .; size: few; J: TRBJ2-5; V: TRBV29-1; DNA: TGCAGCGAGGGGGACGGCCAAGAGACCCAGTACTTC; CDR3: CSEGDGQETQYF
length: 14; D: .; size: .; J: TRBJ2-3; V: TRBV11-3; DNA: TGTGCCAGCAGCACGACAATAAGCACAGATACGCAGTATTTT; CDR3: CASSTTISTDTQYF
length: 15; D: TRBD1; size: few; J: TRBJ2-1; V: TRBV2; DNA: TGTGCCAGCAGTGGCCGGGACAGGGGTTCTGGTGAGCAGTTCTTC; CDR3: CASSGRDRGSGEQFF
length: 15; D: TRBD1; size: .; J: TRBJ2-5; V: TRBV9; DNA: TGTGCCAGCAGCGTAGGTCAGGGGGCAATGGAGACCCAGTACTTC; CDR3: CASSVGQGAMETQYF
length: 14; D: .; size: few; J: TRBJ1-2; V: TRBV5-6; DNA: TGTGCCAGCAGCCCCCCAGAGACAGTCTATGGCTACACCTTC; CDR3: CASSPPETVYGYTF
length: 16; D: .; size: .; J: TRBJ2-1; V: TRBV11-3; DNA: TGTGCCAGCAGCTTAGATCCGGGGAAGGCCTACAATGAGCAGTTCTTC; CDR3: CASSLDPGKAYNEQFF
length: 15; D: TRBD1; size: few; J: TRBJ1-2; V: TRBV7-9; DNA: TGTGCCAGCAGCCTCGGACAGGAAGCTAACTATGGCTACACCTTC; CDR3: CASSLGQEANYGYTF
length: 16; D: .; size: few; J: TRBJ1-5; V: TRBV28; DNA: TGTGCCAGCAGTTTAGGTTCGCGCCTCGGGAGCCAGCCCCAGCATTTT; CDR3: CASSLGSRLGSQPQHF
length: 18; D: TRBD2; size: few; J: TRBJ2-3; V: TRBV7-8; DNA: TGTGCCAGCAGCTTAGGTTTTATAGCGGGGGGGAGCACAGATACGCAGTATTTT; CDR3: CASSLGFIAGGSTDTQYF
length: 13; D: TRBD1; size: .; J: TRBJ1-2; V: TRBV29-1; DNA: TGCAGCGGCATGTGGGCAGGGGGCAAAGGCTACACCTTC; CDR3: CSGMWAGGKGYTF
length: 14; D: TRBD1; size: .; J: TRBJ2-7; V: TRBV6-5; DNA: TGTGCCAGCAGTCGACAGGGGATCGGGTACGAGCAGTACTTC; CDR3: CASSRQGIGYEQYF
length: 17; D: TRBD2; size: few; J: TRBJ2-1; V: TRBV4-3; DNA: TGCGCCAGCAGCCAAGACCGTAGCGGGCGCTCCTACAATGAGCAGTTCTTC; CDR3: CASSQDRSGRSYNEQFF
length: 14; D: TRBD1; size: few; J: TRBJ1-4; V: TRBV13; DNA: TGTGCCAGCAGCTATGACAGGGGAGGCGAAAAACTGTTTTTT; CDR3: CASSYDRGGEKLFF
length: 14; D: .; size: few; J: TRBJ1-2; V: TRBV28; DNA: TGTGCCAGCAGTTTACCGGCGGGGGCCTATGGCTACACCTTC; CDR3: CASSLPAGAYGYTF
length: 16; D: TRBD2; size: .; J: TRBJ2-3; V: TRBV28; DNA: TGTGCCAGCACTATCCTGAGCGGGAGGGACACAGATACGCAGTATTTT; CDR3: CASTILSGRDTDTQYF
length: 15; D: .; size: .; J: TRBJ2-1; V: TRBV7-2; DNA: TGTGCCAGCAGCTTCCCTGGCCACTCCTACAATGAGCAGTTCTTC; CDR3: CASSFPGHSYNEQFF
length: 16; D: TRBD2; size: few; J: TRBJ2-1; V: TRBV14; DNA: TGTGCCAGCAGCGCTAGGACTAGCGGGTTTTACAATGAGCAGTTCTTC; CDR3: CASSARTSGFYNEQFF
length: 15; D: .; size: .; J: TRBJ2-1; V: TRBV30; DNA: TGTGCCTGGAGTCCCGCCCTTGACTTTTACAATGAGCAGTTCTTC; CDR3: CAWSPALDFYNEQFF
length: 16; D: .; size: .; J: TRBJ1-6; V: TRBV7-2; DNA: TGTGCCAGCAGCCAGGACTCGGGCTCCTATAATTCACCCCTCCACTTT; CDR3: CASSQDSGSYNSPLHF
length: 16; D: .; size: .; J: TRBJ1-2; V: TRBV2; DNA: TGTGCCAGCAGCGTCCCCCGGGGAGGGGGGATTGATGGCTACACCTTC; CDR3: CASSVPRGGGIDGYTF
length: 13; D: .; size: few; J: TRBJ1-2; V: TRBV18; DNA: TGTGCCAGATCACCACCGCAGGGAGGTGGCTACACCTTC; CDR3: CARSPPQGGGYTF
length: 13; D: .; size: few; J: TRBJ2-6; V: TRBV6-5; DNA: TGTGCCAGCAACAGGGTTGGGGCCAACGTCCTGACTTTC; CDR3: CASNRVGANVLTF
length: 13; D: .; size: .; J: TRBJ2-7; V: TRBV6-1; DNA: TGTTCTAGCGAAGAGGGAAGTCGTTACGAGCAGTACTTC; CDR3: CSSEEGSRYEQYF
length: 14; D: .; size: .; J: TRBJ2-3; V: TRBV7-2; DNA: TGTGCCAGCAGCTCGGGACTTTTGACAGATACGCAGTATTTT; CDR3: CASSSGLLTDTQYF
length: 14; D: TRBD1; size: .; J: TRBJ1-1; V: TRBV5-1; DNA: TGCGCCAGCAGCCTACAGACAGGGAACCCTGAAGCTTTCTTT; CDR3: CASSLQTGNPEAFF
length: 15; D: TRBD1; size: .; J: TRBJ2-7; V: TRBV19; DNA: TGTGCCAGTAGTAAAGGACAGGGGGCCTCCTACGAGCAGTACTTC; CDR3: CASSKGQGASYEQYF